Below, 5 T cell receptor beta chains from the same sample are listed, as sequenced in a study of identical twins. MiXCR, applied by TCRdb to the 5' RACE reads, yields one record per CDR3 protein. The data contain 450,000 to 650,000 distinct CDR3 sequences, roughly 15% of them singletons. These data were also filed under a second study, of yellow fever vaccine responses in identical twins.

Sequencing was carried out using CD4+ T cells sorted from blood. The receptors were gathered from a woman between 18 and 30 years old in good health.

The chain employs TRBV29-1 and TRBJ2-7; TRBD2 is a possible D gene (5 bases). V was cut by 0 bases and J by 3 bases, with 12 bases left in between. CDR1 SQVTM and CDR2 ANQGSEA come from the germline V gene. The CDR3 sequence is 14 residues long. CDR3 DNA sequence: TGCAGCGTTGAAGATCGGGGTCGTCACTACGAGCAGTACTTC. This sequence encodes CSVEDRGRHYEQYF.

This clonotype has at least ten counts. The chain links TRBV12-3 or TRBV12-4 to TRBJ2-3, with 7 bases lining up with TRBD2. J was trimmed by 10 bases and V by 7 bases; bases with no gene match: 8. This CDR3 is 12 amino acids long. In nucleotides, the CDR3 is TGTGCCAGCACCCCCGGGACTACGGCGCAGTATTTT. Encoded protein: CASTPGTTAQYF.

This clonotype showed up just a few times. This chain links TRBV3-1 with TRBJ2-2; TRBD1 matches at 8 bases. Germline loops: CDR1 LGHDT, CDR2 YNNKEL (reference sequence). This CDR3 is built from 14 residues. The junction had 7 bases not matched to a gene; V was cut back by 7 bases and J by 6 bases. The CDR3 DNA sequence: TGTGCCAGCAACGGACAGGGATTATCCGGGGAGCTGTTTTTT. Protein: CASNGQGLSGELFF.

This clonotype was seen ten or more times. The chain links TRBV27 to TRBJ2-7; TRBD1 aligns across 7 bases. V shed 5 bases, J shed 4 bases, and the junction held 8 bases outside the gene matches. CDR1 and CDR2 (germline): MNHEY, SMNVEV (reference sequence). This CDR3 comprises 14 residues. The CDR3 region has the DNA TGTGCCAGCAGTCCTACAGGGGTTGGTTACGAGCAGTACTTC. The encoded protein is CASSPTGVGYEQYF.

V is TRBV3-1 and J is TRBJ1-6; 9 bases align to TRBD1. The V and J ends lost 6 bases and 9 bases, in that order; junction bases with no gene match: 6. CDR1 and CDR2 (germline): LGHDT, YNNKEL (reference sequence). There are 14 residues in the CDR3. CDR3 DNA: TGTGCCAGCAGAGAACAGGGGGCGACTTCACCCCTCCACTTT. It specifies CASREQGATSPLHF.